Many counts were recorded for the clone carrying this TCR beta chain. Its antigen is not known. The sample belongs to a study of T cell repertoires in cytomegalovirus infection. On the study more broadly: Shared public TCR beta signatures pointed to both CMV infection and a matching HLA type.

TCRdb re-analysed the reads in MiXCR, keeping a single row per CDR3 protein. The sample shows hundreds of thousands of distinct CDR3 sequences, around a sixth of them seen only once. With V trimmed by 4 bases and J by 3 bases, 8 bases remained unmatched. CDR1 is SGHTA and CDR2 is FQGNSA in the germline V gene. This CDR3 is 15 amino acids long. The study's findings and limits: Carriage of CMV together with the relevant HLA was identifiable through cumulative public TCR beta family frequency. HLA-C-restricted, CMV-specific TCR beta clonotypes were dominant ex vivo.

The sample was PBMCs. This chain joins TRBV7-2 and TRBJ2-5; 7 nucleotides line up with TRBD2. The sequence came from a human donor in good health (CMV status not recorded). Some clones in this sample may be carry-over from other donors' samples. CDR3 sequence: CASSWRGGREETQYF. In DNA form, the CDR3 reads TGTGCCAGCAGCTGGCGGGGCGGGAGAGAAGAGACCCAGTACTTC.